Listed below are T cell receptor beta chains from one sample, sequenced in a study of blood T cell repertoires in COVID-19. The table came from immunoSEQ multiplex PCR; TCRdb's copy has only in-frame clones and leaves some out. The sample shows roughly 72,000 clones, approximately 79% of them seen only once. The sample was peripheral blood. All receptors come from an elderly woman with active or convalescent COVID-19. Each CDR3 is given with its conserved first and last residue. Fields, in order: clone size, D gene, V gene, J gene, CDR3 protein. D genes are given only for firm matches. Clone sizes are given selectively: once, few, many, or a class where the clone is expanded.

size: few; D: .; V: TRBV20-1; J: TRBJ2-3; CDR3: CSASSPLIRDTQYF
size: .; D: TRBD1; V: TRBV19; J: TRBJ2-5; CDR3: CASSAGQGLGETQYF
size: .; D: TRBD1; V: TRBV5-3; J: TRBJ2-7; CDR3: CARSLIKDRGREEQYF
size: .; D: TRBD1; V: TRBV7-8; J: TRBJ2-7; CDR3: CASSPTGGIYEQYF
size: once; D: .; V: TRBV2; J: TRBJ1-5; CDR3: CASRQGDYSNQPQHF
size: .; D: TRBD1; V: TRBV19; J: TRBJ2-7; CDR3: CASSIAARGTYEQYF
size: few; D: TRBD1; V: TRBV18; J: TRBJ2-7; CDR3: CASSHNANRGGEQYF
size: .; D: TRBD1; V: TRBV18; J: TRBJ2-3; CDR3: CASSPDRGLVTDTQYF
size: .; D: .; V: TRBV10-2; J: TRBJ2-2; CDR3: CASREFSSRDTGELFF
size: few; D: TRBD1; V: TRBV12-3/TRBV12-4; J: TRBJ1-2; CDR3: CASSPGGNYGYTF
size: .; D: .; V: TRBV4-3; J: TRBJ2-3; CDR3: CASSQEPDTDTQYF
size: .; D: TRBD2; V: TRBV3-1/TRBV3-2; J: TRBJ2-7; CDR3: CASSLTSGLYEQYF
size: .; D: .; V: TRBV7-2; J: TRBJ2-1; CDR3: CASSLGPRGHGIYNEQFF
size: once; D: TRBD2; V: TRBV30; J: TRBJ2-1; CDR3: CAWSVGAGYNEQFF
size: .; D: TRBD2; V: TRBV30; J: TRBJ2-5; CDR3: CAWNRDAGTSGSETQYF
size: .; D: .; V: TRBV5-1; J: TRBJ1-4; CDR3: CASSLDRPATNEKLFF
size: few; D: TRBD2; V: TRBV7-8; J: TRBJ2-2; CDR3: CASSLAALGREMFGELFF
size: .; D: .; V: TRBV24-1; J: TRBJ1-1; CDR3: CATSDARGGNTEAFF
size: once; D: .; V: TRBV5-5; J: TRBJ1-2; CDR3: CASSSEAISPGRSGYTF
size: few; D: .; V: TRBV30; J: TRBJ1-1; CDR3: CAWNPGNTEAFF
size: .; D: TRBD1; V: TRBV5-4; J: TRBJ1-2; CDR3: CASSSRQGSYGYTF
size: once; D: .; V: TRBV3-1/TRBV3-2; J: TRBJ2-7; CDR3: CASSPPRGAREQYF
size: .; D: TRBD2; V: TRBV4-1; J: TRBJ2-7; CDR3: CASSQVPTSGGAREQYF
size: .; D: TRBD2; V: TRBV28; J: TRBJ2-1; CDR3: CASSEITSGQYNEQFF
size: .; D: TRBD2; V: TRBV7-2; J: TRBJ2-7; CDR3: CASSPSIAGGSIYEQYF
size: few; D: .; V: TRBV7-6; J: TRBJ2-7; CDR3: CASSLFSGYEQYF
size: .; D: TRBD2; V: TRBV27; J: TRBJ2-1; CDR3: CASSPPLAGRAYEQFF
size: .; D: .; V: TRBV7-3; J: TRBJ2-5; CDR3: CASSPRGDQETQYF
size: .; D: .; V: TRBV18; J: TRBJ2-3; CDR3: CASSPLRDTDTQYF
size: .; D: .; V: TRBV28; J: TRBJ1-5; CDR3: CASSLGGDNQPQHF
size: .; D: TRBD2; V: TRBV19; J: TRBJ2-7; CDR3: CASSTPILGGSLYEQYF
size: .; D: .; V: TRBV5-1; J: TRBJ1-3; CDR3: CASSLKRATLGNTIYF
size: .; D: TRBD2; V: TRBV4-3; J: TRBJ2-1; CDR3: CASSQASLSAGLVDEQFF
size: .; D: TRBD1; V: TRBV7-2; J: TRBJ1-1; CDR3: CASSSGQGGVRHTEAFF
size: .; D: .; V: TRBV18; J: TRBJ2-2; CDR3: CASSPVTLNTGELFF
size: .; D: .; V: TRBV25-1; J: TRBJ2-3; CDR3: CASSERAPSDTQYF
size: .; D: .; V: TRBV7-9; J: TRBJ2-2; CDR3: CASSLDTNTGELFF
size: .; D: TRBD2; V: TRBV18; J: TRBJ2-3; CDR3: CASSTGLPLDTQYF
size: .; D: TRBD1; V: TRBV18; J: TRBJ1-2; CDR3: CASSPLPRRDRGYYGYTF
size: .; D: TRBD1; V: TRBV7-3; J: TRBJ2-1; CDR3: CASSSGDRGSYNEQFF
size: .; D: .; V: TRBV18; J: TRBJ1-5; CDR3: CASSPGTPTASQPQHF
size: few; D: TRBD1; V: TRBV5-6; J: TRBJ1-4; CDR3: CASSFYRGSTNEKLFF
size: many; D: TRBD1; V: TRBV9; J: TRBJ1-5; CDR3: CASSVSGGPNQPQHF
size: .; D: TRBD2; V: TRBV5-1; J: TRBJ2-1; CDR3: CASSLQGTLAGNEQFF
size: few; D: TRBD1; V: TRBV7-2; J: TRBJ1-1; CDR3: CASSLAIGQGKDAFF
size: few; D: .; V: TRBV7-2; J: TRBJ1-5; CDR3: CASSSTQGMWQPQHF
size: .; D: .; V: TRBV18; J: TRBJ1-3; CDR3: CASSPETGGSGNTIYF
size: .; D: TRBD1; V: TRBV6-1; J: TRBJ1-1; CDR3: CASSEAGGDRLEAFF
size: .; D: TRBD1; V: TRBV19; J: TRBJ2-5; CDR3: CASSIRQGRRETQYF
size: .; D: TRBD1; V: TRBV19; J: TRBJ1-2; CDR3: CASSPRTGGLASYGYTF